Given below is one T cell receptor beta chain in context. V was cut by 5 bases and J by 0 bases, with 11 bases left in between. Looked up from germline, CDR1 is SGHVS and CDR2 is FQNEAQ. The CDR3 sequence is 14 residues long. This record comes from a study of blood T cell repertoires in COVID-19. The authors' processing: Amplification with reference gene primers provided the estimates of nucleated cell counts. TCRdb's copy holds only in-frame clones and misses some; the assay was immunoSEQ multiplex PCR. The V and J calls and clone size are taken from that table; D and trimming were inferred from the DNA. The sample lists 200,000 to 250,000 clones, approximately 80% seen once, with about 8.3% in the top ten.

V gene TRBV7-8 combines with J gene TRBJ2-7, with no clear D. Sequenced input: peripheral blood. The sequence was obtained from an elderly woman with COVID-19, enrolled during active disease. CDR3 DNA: TGTGCCAGCAGCCAGGCGGAAAGCTCCTACGAGCAGTACTTC. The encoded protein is CASSQAESSYEQYF.